This entry describes one T cell receptor beta chain. Its antigen is currently unknown. At one of its ends the junction is not consistent with the germline gene, which may arise from a read error. Next came a second PCR, run for about 6 to 12 cycles, which used a sample-barcoded 5' primer along with a J-beta primer mix. TCRdb used MiXCR to reprocess the 5' RACE reads, holding one entry per CDR3 protein. The sample shows 700,000 or so distinct CDR3 sequences, about 24% of them seen only once. The germline CDR1 and CDR2 sequences are LGHNA and YSLEER. This CDR3 is 19 amino acids long. This sample was included in a study of blood T cells in healthy people across ages. General study results and limits: It was found that TCR beta diversity correlated strongly with the percentage of naive T cells.

Isolation yielded PBMCs, at least 6 million per sample, in every case. Sequencing was performed on blood. This receptor was taken from an older man in good health. The chain links TRBV4-3 to TRBJ2-2; 11 bases agree with TRBD1. In nucleotides, the CDR3 is TGCACCAGCAGCCAAGATATTTGGAAGGGGACAGGGGGGACCGGGGAGCTGTTTTTT. Translated, it gives CTSSQDIWKGTGGTGELFF.